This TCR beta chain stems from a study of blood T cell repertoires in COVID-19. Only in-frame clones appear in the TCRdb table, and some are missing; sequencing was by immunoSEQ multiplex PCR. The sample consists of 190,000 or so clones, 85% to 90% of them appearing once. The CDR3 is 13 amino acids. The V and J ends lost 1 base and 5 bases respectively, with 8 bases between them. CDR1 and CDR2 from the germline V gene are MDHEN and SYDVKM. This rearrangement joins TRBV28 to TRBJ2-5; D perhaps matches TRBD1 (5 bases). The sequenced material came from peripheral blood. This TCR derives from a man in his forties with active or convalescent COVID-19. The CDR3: CASSLSKGETQYF. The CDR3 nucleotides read TGTGCCAGCAGTTTATCGAAGGGGGAGACCCAGTACTTC. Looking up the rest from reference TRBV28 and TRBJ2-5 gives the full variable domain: DVKVTQSSRYLVKRTGEKVFLECVQDMDHENMFWYRQDPGLGLRLIYFSYDVKMKEKGDIPEGYSVSREKKERFSLILESASTNQTSMYLCASSLSKGETQYFGPGTRLLVL.